This is a list of T cell receptor beta chains from one sample in a study of T cells in Graves' hyperthyroidism and ophthalmopathy. Each CDR3 protein gets one entry after TCRdb re-called the multiplex PCR reads with MiXCR. The sample shows about 180,000 distinct CDR3 sequences, about a sixth of them seen only once. Sequences were obtained from blood. These receptors all stem from a woman between 45 and 60 years old with Graves' hyperthyroidism. Each CDR3 is given with its conserved first and last residue. The D gene is left open where the match is weak. Expanded clones get a size class; other rows say once, few or many, or leave the size out.

length,J,V,D,size,DNA,CDR3
14,TRBJ2-2,TRBV18,NA,many,TGTGCCAGCTCACCAACTTACAACACCGGGGAGCTGTTTTTT,CASSPTYNTGELFF
13,TRBJ2-2,TRBV11-2,TRBD1,NA,TGTGCCAGCAGCTTACGACAGGGCGGGGAGCTGTTTTTT,CASSLRQGGELFF
14,TRBJ1-5,TRBV29-1,TRBD1,many,TGCAGCGCTCTACAGGGGCCCTTGGGTCAGCCCCAGCATTTT,CSALQGPLGQPQHF
14,TRBJ1-2,TRBV12-3/TRBV12-4,NA,many,TGTGCCAGCAGCGAGAACGGCGCGGATTATGGCTACACCTTC,CASSENGADYGYTF
14,TRBJ2-5,TRBV12-3/TRBV12-4,NA,many,TGTGCCGGCACCCGGGGCAGGGGCCAAGAGACCCAGTACTTC,CAGTRGRGQETQYF
14,TRBJ1-5,TRBV29-1,TRBD1,many,TGCAGCGTTGGGGGGGGGACAGGGAATCAGCCCCAGCATTTT,CSVGGGTGNQPQHF
14,TRBJ2-1,TRBV19,NA,many,TGTGCCAGTAGTATAAGCAGCTCCTACAATGAGCAGTTCTTC,CASSISSSYNEQFF
12,TRBJ2-3,TRBV7-9,TRBD1,many,TGTGCCAGCAGCTTTTCCGGGACAGGGAAGTATTTT,CASSFSGTGKYF
14,TRBJ2-5,TRBV24-1,NA,NA,TGTGCCACCAGTGATTTCAAGGGGCAAGAGACCCAGTACTTC,CATSDFKGQETQYF
15,TRBJ2-1,TRBV7-2,TRBD2,many,TGTGCCAGCAGCCCGGGACTAGCGGGGAACAATGAGCAGTTCTTC,CASSPGLAGNNEQFF
14,TRBJ1-1,TRBV7-9,TRBD1,many,TGTGCCAGCAGTCTACAGGGGGGAGGCACTGAAGCTTTCTTT,CASSLQGGGTEAFF
14,TRBJ1-2,TRBV3-1,NA,many,TGTGCCAGCAGCCAATATGAGGGAAGTGATGGCTACACCTTC,CASSQYEGSDGYTF
13,TRBJ2-5,TRBV3-1,NA,many,TGTGCCAGCAGCGGGGACGTTCAAGAGACCCAGTACTTC,CASSGDVQETQYF
13,TRBJ2-7,TRBV20-1,NA,NA,TGCAGTGCGTTGGGGGAAAGCTCCTACGAGCAGTACTTC,CSALGESSYEQYF
14,TRBJ2-7,TRBV11-2,TRBD1,many,TGTGCCAGCAGCCTCTGGACAGGCTCCTACGAGCAGTACTTC,CASSLWTGSYEQYF
15,TRBJ2-7,TRBV10-3,TRBD2,NA,TGTGCCATCAGTGAGGGGAGCGGGGTCCCCTACGAGCAGTACTTC,CAISEGSGVPYEQYF
15,TRBJ2-2,TRBV20-1,NA,NA,TGCAGTGCTAGAGGGGGGCCCAAGGGAAACGGGGAGCTGTTTTTT,CSARGGPKGNGELFF
16,TRBJ1-4,TRBV4-1,NA,few,TGCGCCAGCAGCCAAGAAGGAGGCCTCCCTAATGAAAAACTGTTTTTT,CASSQEGGLPNEKLFF
16,TRBJ2-7,TRBV4-1,NA,many,TGCGCCAGCAGCCCTATCGGACAGTCCCCGGGCTACGAGCAGTACTTC,CASSPIGQSPGYEQYF
13,TRBJ2-1,TRBV6-2/TRBV6-3,TRBD1,many,TGTGCCAGCAGTACGACAGGGGGGAATGAGCAGTTCTTC,CASSTTGGNEQFF
14,TRBJ2-2,TRBV6-1,TRBD1,many,TGTGCCGGAATACAGGGGGCCGGGGCCGGGGAGCTGTTTTTT,CAGIQGAGAGELFF
14,TRBJ1-1,TRBV7-3,NA,many,TGTGCCAGCAGCTCGACAGGTCGGAACACTGAAGCTTTCTTT,CASSSTGRNTEAFF
16,TRBJ2-7,TRBV19,NA,few,TGTGCCAGTAGTACCTACTATGGACAGCCCAGCTACGAGCAGTACTTC,CASSTYYGQPSYEQYF
14,TRBJ1-1,TRBV6-1,NA,many,TGTGCCAGCAGGGGGAGGGGACAGAACACTGAAGCTTTCTTT,CASRGRGQNTEAFF
15,TRBJ1-4,TRBV7-9,NA,many,TGTGCCAGCAGCGGGGAGGGGGACGCGTTTGAAAAACTGTTTTTT,CASSGEGDAFEKLFF
12,TRBJ1-2,TRBV20-1,TRBD1,many,TGCAGTGCTAACCGGGACAGCTATGGCTACACCTTC,CSANRDSYGYTF
15,TRBJ1-6,TRBV7-9,TRBD1,NA,TGTGCCAGCACCACAAGTTCCAGGGGGAATTCACCCCTCCACTTT,CASTTSSRGNSPLHF
15,TRBJ2-3,TRBV2,NA,many,TGTGCCAGCAGCGATTCGGGCCTCCCCGCGGATACGCAGTATTTT,CASSDSGLPADTQYF
18,TRBJ1-6,TRBV12-3/TRBV12-4,NA,medium-sized,TGTGCCAGCAGTTACGGGGAATTCCGTTCAGCATATAATTCACCCCTCCACTTT,CASSYGEFRSAYNSPLHF
14,TRBJ1-2,TRBV7-9,NA,many,TGTGCCAGCAATTCCCTCCGCAATAACTATGGCTACACCTTC,CASNSLRNNYGYTF
12,TRBJ1-1,TRBV12-5,NA,many,TGTGCTAGTGGTTTAGGGAACACTGAAGCTTTCTTT,CASGLGNTEAFF
14,TRBJ1-6,TRBV11-2,NA,NA,TGTGCCAGCAGCTTTGGGGTCCACAATTCACCCCTCCACTTT,CASSFGVHNSPLHF
15,TRBJ1-6,TRBV6-1,NA,many,TGTGCCAGCAGTGAAGCGGTGGGATCCTTTCGACCCCTCCACTTT,CASSEAVGSFRPLHF
16,TRBJ2-1,TRBV24-1,TRBD2,many,TGTGCCACCAGTGATTCCTCGGGGGGGGGGTACAATGAGCAGTTCTTC,CATSDSSGGGYNEQFF
14,TRBJ1-1,TRBV5-6,TRBD1,many,TGTGCCAGCAGCCTCAGGGGGCGAGACACTGAAGCTTTCTTT,CASSLRGRDTEAFF
12,TRBJ1-6,TRBV12-3/TRBV12-4,NA,many,TGTGCCAGCAGTTTAGTGGTGTCACCCCTCCACTTT,CASSLVVSPLHF
12,TRBJ1-6,TRBV6-1,TRBD1,few,TGTGCCACCGGGACAGGGGATTCACCCCTCCACTTT,CATGTGDSPLHF
14,TRBJ2-1,TRBV2,NA,many,TGTGCCAGCAGTCGGGACCAGCCAAGGAATGAGCAGTTCTTC,CASSRDQPRNEQFF
13,TRBJ2-2,TRBV7-8,NA,many,TGTGCCAGCAGCCCTTGGGCGGCCGGGGAGCTGTTTTTT,CASSPWAAGELFF
13,TRBJ1-3,TRBV20-1,NA,many,TGCAGTGCTAGAGACCCTTTTGGGAACACCATATATTTT,CSARDPFGNTIYF
16,TRBJ1-6,TRBV4-3,NA,few,TGCGCCAGCAGCCAAGAGTCGGTTACCTATAATTCACCCCTCCACTTT,CASSQESVTYNSPLHF
15,TRBJ1-1,TRBV12-3/TRBV12-4,TRBD1,many,TGTGCCAGCAGTTTCAGGGGGCGCAGGGACACTGAAGCTTTCTTT,CASSFRGRRDTEAFF
17,TRBJ2-3,TRBV9,NA,NA,TGTGCCAGCAGCCCACGCCCGGGACACCTGATCACAGATACGCAGTATTTT,CASSPRPGHLITDTQYF
13,TRBJ1-1,TRBV19,TRBD1,many,TGTGCCAGTACTGGGACAGGGACAACTGAAGCTTTCTTT,CASTGTGTTEAFF
18,TRBJ1-2,TRBV7-2,NA,many,TGTGCCAGCAGCTTTCTACCAGGGGTTATATTAACCAACTATGGCTACACCTTC,CASSFLPGVILTNYGYTF
16,TRBJ1-2,TRBV6-4,NA,many,TGTGCCAGCAGTTACTCGGAGCAGGGAACTGACTATGGCTACACCTTC,CASSYSEQGTDYGYTF